The T cell receptor (beta chain) under discussion was sequenced for a study of T cell responses to AZD1222 COVID-19 vaccine. J was trimmed by 6 bases and V by 6 bases; bases with no gene match: 28. CDR1 is KGHSH and CDR2 is LQKENI in the germline V gene. The CDR3 is made up of 20 amino acids. To note about this clone: Antigen: not known.

The study's findings and limits: Reportedly, close to half of spike-specific TCRs are directed against unmutated variant regions.

Sequenced by immunoSEQ multiplex PCR; TCRdb stores in-frame clones only, minus some. Seen here are approximately 85,000 clones, roughly nine tenths observed once, and the top ten hold about 7.7%. The source is an adult in good health. The genes are TRBV18 and TRBJ2-7, with 8 bases lining up with TRBD2. The specimen was peripheral blood, collected on day 0 of AZD1222 vaccination. The CDR3 DNA reads as TGTGCCAGCTCTCTTCCTCCGGGACTAGTGGGTCCGGGACTAGTGGGCGAGCAGTACTTC. Amino acid sequence: CASSLPPGLVGPGLVGEQYF.